This TCR beta chain was captured in a study of cytomegalovirus exposure and HLA in healthy donors. The study's findings and limits: According to a later analysis, most TCR beta chains associated with CMV appeared HLA-restricted.

Comment on this clone: Its antigen is undetermined.

CDR1 and CDR2 from the germline V gene are MNHNS and SASEGT. The CDR3 contains 14 residues. J gave up 5 bases and V 3 bases, and 6 bases lay outside the gene matches. It was with 60 Vbeta and 13 Jbeta primers that the PCR ran. Libraries were prepared by immunoSEQ multiplex PCR; TCRdb keeps only in-frame clonotypes and omits some of them. The sample holds 100,000 or so clones, roughly 70% seen once. The genes are TRBV6-1 and TRBJ1-2; TRBD1 aligns across 7 bases. The material sequenced was PBMCs. This receptor was obtained from a man in his forties in good health and CMV-seropositive. This CDR3 reads CASSDWGRGYGYTF. The CDR3 nucleotides are TGTGCCAGCAGTGACTGGGGCAGGGGGTATGGCTACACCTTC.